The following is a T cell receptor (beta chain) sequence with its context. This sample was included in a study of blood T cell repertoires in COVID-19. Study summary: Donors in the United States, Italy and Spain gave samples during acute or convalescent COVID-19. PBMCs, B-cell-depleted T cells, or T cells provided the cDNA or gDNA that made up the material.

Germline V gene sequence: CDR1 LNHNV, CDR2 YYDKDF (reference sequence). CDR3 length: 17 amino acids. Trimming took off 5 bases at V and 3 bases at J, with 23 bases between the two ends. Only in-frame clones appear in the TCRdb table, and some are missing; sequencing was by immunoSEQ multiplex PCR. The sample records about 200,000 clones, around four fifths being singletons. This chain links TRBV15 with TRBJ2-7; TRBD1 might be the D (6 bases). Material for sequencing was peripheral blood. The receptor was derived from a man in his sixties with COVID-19, enrolled during active disease. The CDR3 DNA sequence: TGTGCCACCAGCCGCGGGCCCGTGAGGGGGACCCGCTACGAGCAGTACTTC. Translation: CATSRGPVRGTRYEQYF. The whole variable domain, remainder taken from reference TRBV15 and TRBJ2-7, is DAMVIQNPRYQVTQFGKPVTLSCSQTLNHNVMYWYQQKSSQAPKLLFHYYDKDFNNEADTPDNFQSRRPNTSFCFLDIRSPGLGDTAMYLCATSRGPVRGTRYEQYFGPGTRLTVT.